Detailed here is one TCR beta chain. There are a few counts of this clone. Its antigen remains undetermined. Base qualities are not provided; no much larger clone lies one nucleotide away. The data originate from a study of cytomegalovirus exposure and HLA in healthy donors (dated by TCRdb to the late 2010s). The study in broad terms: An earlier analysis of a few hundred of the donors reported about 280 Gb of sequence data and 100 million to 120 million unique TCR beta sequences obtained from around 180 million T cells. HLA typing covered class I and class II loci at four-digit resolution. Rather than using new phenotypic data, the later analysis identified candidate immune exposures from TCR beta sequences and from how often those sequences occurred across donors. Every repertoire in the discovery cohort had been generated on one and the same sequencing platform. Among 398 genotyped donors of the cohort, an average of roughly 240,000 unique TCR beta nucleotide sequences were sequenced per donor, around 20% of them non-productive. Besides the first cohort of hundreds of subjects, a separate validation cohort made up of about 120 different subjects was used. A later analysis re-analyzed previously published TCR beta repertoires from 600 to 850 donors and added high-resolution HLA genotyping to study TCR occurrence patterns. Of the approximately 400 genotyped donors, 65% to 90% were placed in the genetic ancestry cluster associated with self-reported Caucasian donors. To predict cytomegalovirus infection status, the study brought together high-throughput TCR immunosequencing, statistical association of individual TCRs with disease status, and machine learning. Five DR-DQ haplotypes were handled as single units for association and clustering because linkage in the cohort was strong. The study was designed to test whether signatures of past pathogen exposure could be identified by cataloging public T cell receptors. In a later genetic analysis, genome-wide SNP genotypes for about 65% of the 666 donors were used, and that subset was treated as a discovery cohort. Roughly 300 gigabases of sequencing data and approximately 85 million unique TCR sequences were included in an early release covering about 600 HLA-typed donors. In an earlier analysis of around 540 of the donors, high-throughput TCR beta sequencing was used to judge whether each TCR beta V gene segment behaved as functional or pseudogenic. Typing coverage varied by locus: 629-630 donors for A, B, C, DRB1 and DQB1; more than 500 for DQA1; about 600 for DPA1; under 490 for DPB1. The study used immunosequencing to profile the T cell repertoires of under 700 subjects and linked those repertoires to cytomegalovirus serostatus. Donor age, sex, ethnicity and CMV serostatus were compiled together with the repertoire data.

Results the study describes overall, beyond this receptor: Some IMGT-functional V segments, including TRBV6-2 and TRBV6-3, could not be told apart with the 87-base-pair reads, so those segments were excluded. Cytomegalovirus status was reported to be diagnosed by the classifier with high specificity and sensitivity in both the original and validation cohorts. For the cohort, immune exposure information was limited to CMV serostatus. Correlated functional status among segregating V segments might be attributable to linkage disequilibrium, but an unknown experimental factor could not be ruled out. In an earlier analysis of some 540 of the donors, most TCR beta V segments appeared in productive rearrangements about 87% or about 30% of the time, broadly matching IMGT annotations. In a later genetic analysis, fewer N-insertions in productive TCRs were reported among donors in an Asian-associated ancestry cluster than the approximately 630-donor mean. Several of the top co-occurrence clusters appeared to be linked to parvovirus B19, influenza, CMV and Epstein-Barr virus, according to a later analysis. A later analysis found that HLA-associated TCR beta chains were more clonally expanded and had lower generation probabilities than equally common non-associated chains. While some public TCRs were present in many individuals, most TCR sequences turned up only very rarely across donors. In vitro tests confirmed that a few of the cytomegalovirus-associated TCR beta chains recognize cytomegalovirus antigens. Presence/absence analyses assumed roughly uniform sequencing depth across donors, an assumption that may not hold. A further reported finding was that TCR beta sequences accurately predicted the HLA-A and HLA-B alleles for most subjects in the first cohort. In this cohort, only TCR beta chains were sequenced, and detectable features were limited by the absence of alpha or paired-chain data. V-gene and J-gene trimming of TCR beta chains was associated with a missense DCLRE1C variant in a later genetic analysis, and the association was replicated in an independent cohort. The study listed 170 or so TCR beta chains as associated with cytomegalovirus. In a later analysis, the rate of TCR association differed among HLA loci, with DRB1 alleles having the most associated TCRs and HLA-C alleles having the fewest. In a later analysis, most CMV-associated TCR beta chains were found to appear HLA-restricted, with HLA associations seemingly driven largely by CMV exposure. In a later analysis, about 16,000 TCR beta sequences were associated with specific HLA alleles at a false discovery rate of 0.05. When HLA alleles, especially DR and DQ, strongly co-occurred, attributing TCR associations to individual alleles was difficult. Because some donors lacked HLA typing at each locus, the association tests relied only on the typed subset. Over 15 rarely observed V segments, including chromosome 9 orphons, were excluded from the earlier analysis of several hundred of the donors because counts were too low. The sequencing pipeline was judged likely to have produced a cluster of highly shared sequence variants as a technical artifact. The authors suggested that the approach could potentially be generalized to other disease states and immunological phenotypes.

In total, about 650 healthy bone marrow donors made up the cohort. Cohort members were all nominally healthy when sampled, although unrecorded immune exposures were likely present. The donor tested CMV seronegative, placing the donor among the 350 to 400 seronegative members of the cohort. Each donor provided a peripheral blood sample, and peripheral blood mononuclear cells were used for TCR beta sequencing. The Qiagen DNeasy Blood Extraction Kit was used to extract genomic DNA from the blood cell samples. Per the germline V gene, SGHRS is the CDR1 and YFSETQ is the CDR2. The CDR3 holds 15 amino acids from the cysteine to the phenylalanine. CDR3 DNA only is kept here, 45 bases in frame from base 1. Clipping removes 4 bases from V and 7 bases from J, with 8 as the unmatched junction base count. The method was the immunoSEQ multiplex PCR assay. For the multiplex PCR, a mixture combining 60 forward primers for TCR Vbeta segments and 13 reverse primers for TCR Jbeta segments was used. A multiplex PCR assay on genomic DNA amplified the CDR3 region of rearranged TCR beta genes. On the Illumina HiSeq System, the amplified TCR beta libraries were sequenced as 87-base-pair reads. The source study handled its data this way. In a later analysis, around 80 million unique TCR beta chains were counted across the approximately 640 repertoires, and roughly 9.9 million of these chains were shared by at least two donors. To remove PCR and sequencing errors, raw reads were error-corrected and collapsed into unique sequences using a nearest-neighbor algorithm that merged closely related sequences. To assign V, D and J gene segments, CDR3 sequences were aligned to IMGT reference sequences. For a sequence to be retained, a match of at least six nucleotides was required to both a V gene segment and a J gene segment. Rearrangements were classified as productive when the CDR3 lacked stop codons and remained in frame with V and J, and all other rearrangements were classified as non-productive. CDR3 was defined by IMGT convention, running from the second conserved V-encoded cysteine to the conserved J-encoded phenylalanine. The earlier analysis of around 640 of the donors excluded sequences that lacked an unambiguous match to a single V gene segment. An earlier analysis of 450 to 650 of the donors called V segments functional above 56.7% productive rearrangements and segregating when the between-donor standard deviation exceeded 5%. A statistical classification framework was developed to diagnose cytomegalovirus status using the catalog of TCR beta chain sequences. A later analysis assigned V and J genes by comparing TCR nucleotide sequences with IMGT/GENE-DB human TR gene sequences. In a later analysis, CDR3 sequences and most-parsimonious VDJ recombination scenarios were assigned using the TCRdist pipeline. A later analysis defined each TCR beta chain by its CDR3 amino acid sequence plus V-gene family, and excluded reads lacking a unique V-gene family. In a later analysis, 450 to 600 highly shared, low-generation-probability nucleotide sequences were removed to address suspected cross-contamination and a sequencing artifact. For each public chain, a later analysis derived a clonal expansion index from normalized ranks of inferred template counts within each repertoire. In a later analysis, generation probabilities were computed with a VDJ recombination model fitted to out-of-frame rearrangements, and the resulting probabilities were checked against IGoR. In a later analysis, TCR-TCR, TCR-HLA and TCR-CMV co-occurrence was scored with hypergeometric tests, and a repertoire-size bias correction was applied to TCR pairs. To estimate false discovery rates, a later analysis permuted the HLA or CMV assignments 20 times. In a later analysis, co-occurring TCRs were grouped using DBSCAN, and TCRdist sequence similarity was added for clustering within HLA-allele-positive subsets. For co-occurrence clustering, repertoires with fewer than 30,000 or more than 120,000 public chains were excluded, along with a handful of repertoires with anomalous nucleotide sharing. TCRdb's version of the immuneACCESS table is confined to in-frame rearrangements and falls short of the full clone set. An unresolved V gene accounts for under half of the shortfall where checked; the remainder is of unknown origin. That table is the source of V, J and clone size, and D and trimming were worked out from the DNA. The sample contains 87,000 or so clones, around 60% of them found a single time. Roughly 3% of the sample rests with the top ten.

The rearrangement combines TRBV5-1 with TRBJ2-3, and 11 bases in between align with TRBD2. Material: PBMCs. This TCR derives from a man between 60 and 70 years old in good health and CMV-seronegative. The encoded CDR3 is CASSPTTSGSYTQYF. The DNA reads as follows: TGCGCCAGCAGCCCTACCACTAGCGGGAGTTATACGCAGTATTTT.